This TCR beta chain was profiled in a study of cytomegalovirus exposure and HLA in healthy donors. General study findings and limits: Later on, analysis showed that most CMV-associated TCR beta chains appeared to be HLA-restricted. The sole available immune exposure information was CMV serostatus. When a later analysis was performed, an Asian-associated ancestry cluster reportedly had fewer N-insertions than the approximately 600-donor mean.

PCR amplification relied on 60 Vbeta primers (plus 13 Jbeta primers). TCRdb keeps only in-frame clones here, not all; method: immunoSEQ multiplex PCR. The table has 120,000 or so clones, 83% seen once. As for this clone: Its antigen is unknown.

The material sequenced was PBMCs. This sequence originates from a woman in her 40s in good health and CMV-seropositive.

As DNA, the CDR3 is TGTGCCAGCAGTTTATCTAGCGGACCTTACAATGAGCAGTTCTTC. Translating gives CASSLSSGPYNEQFF. V is TRBV27 and J is TRBJ2-1, with D perhaps TRBD2 (6 bases). CDR3 length: 15 residues. The germline V gene encodes CDR1 MNHEY and CDR2 SMNVEV (reference sequence). The ends were cut back, 0 bases at V and 4 bases at J, with 10 bases in the middle.